The present T cell receptor (beta chain) was sequenced within a study of blood T cell repertoires in COVID-19 (dated by TCRdb to between 2020 and 2021). With respect to the entire study: The collaborator samples originated in the United States, Italy and Spain and spanned the acute and convalescent phases of COVID-19. The prospective study material was composed of cDNA or gDNA derived from T cells, B-cell-depleted T cells, or PBMCs. Subjects who had been exposed to COVID-19, were actively infected with it, or had recovered from it provided the deeply sampled blood TCRbeta repertoires that made up the dataset. The repertoires were released in a freely available public database intended as a resource for research on the immune response to SARS-CoV-2. The samples were drawn from two sources: the first 160 participants of the ongoing ImmuneRACE study, and fewer than 1,500 subjects contributed by 6 global collaborators. A de-identified subject ID, COVID-19 status, age in years and sex were almost always included in the sample metadata. Where HLA class I and class II types were available, the types were taken from metadata supplied by the sample provider, not from assay-based typing. Paper-wide results and their limitations: Clinical and demographic metadata were provided uncurated, with the amount varying by source and participant.

The immunoSEQ Assay, a bias-controlled multiplex PCR, was used to amplify TCRbeta CDR3 regions from genomic DNA. Regarding the original processing steps: Nucleated cell counts per sample were estimated from amplification of reference gene primers within the assay. To quantify the absolute abundance of each unique TCRbeta CDR3 rearrangement, sequence reads were collapsed and filtered. Productive Simpson clonality was computed per sample as the square root of Simpson's diversity index over productive rearrangements. TCRdb re-hosts the immuneACCESS table, in-frame sequences only. Its copies lack some clones; in the studies checked, an unresolved V gene accounts for under half of them, and the cause for the rest is not known. Clone size and V and J calls were adopted from that table, with D and trimming inferred from the DNA. The sample profile shows roughly 200,000 clones; 70% to 90% of them were found once. The ten largest clones add up to roughly 9.7% of the sample.

Note on this clone: Which antigen it targets is not known. Base quality data are lacking; no much larger clone is found one base away.

The collaborating institutions used their own protocols to collect whole blood in K2EDTA tubes. For TCRbeta analysis, collaborators shipped samples as frozen whole blood, isolated PBMCs, or DNA extracted from either of those sample types. The CDR3 covers 16 residues, taking in both the cysteine and the phenylalanine. Kept here is only the CDR3 DNA, which spans 48 bases and is read in frame from base 1. The V end gives up 0 bases and the J end 2 bases, leaving 3 bases in the junction not matched to a gene. According to the germline V gene, CDR1 reads LGHNA and CDR2 reads YSLEER. This receptor was identified in a human donor with active or convalescent COVID-19. The donor label of this sample is uncertain. The chain is made from TRBV4-3 and TRBJ1-5; the junction holds 8 bases that match TRBD1. The sequencing input was peripheral blood. The base sequence is TGCGCCAGCAGCCAAGATTCCAGGGGGCGCAATCAGCCCCAGCATTTT. This sequence encodes CASSQDSRGRNQPQHF.